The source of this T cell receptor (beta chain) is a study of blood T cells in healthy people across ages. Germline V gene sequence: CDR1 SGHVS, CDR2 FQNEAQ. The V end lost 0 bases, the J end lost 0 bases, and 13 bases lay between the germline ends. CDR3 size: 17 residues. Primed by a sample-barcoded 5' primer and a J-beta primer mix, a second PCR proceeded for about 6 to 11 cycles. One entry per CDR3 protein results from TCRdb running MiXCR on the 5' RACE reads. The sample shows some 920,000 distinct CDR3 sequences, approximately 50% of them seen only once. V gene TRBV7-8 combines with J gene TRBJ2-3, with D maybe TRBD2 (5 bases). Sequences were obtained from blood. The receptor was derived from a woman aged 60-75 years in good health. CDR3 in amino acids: CASSLAFGSSSTDTQYF. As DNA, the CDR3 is TGTGCCAGCAGCTTAGCGTTTGGGAGTTCTAGCACAGATACGCAGTATTTT.